These 16 T cell receptor beta chains originate from one sample sequenced in a study of technical replicates of blood from a handful of donors. Data came from immunoSEQ multiplex PCR; TCRdb stores just in-frame clones and leaves some out. The sample shows tens of thousands of clones, 94% of them seen only once. The sequenced sample consisted of T cells isolated from PBMCs. These receptors were obtained from a human donor in good health.

This clone was observed once. The V gene is TRBV9, the J gene TRBJ2-6; the match to TRBD2 covers 8 bases. The CDR3 runs to 16 residues. V shed 10 bases, J shed 0 bases, and the junction held 9 bases outside the gene matches. CDR1 and CDR2 from the germline V gene are SGDLS and YYNGEE. CDR3 nucleotide sequence: TGTGCCCCCCATAGGCTAGCGGGCTCTGGGGCCAACGTCCTGACTTTC. It specifies CAPHRLAGSGANVLTF. Combining the CDR3 with reference TRBV9 and TRBJ2-6 gives the whole variable domain DSGVTQTPKHLITATGQRVTLRCSPRSGDLSVYWYQQSLDQGLQFLIQYYNGEERAKGNILERFSAQQFPDLHSELNLSSLELGDSALYFCAPHRLAGSGANVLTFGAGSRLTVL.

The chain couples TRBV29-1 to TRBJ2-7; 13 positions match TRBD2. The CDR3 runs to 14 residues. In germline, CDR1 is SQVTM, CDR2 ANQGSEA. V dropped 5 bases and J dropped 4; count of bases not matched to a gene: 5. The CDR3 region has the DNA TGCAGCGTTTCTTGGACTAGCGGGAGATACGAGCAGTACTTC. Translating gives CSVSWTSGRYEQYF.

The V gene is TRBV18, the J gene TRBJ1-2, with TRBD1 matching over 8 bases. Looked up from germline, CDR1 is KGHSH and CDR2 is LQKENI. The CDR3 extends over 12 amino acids. J gave up 11 bases and V 4 bases, and 6 bases lay outside the gene matches. This CDR3 reads CASSLPGQAYTF. The CDR3 coding sequence is TGTGCCAGCTCACTGCCGGGACAGGCGTACACCTTC.

This rearrangement joins TRBV4-2 to TRBJ1-5; unclear D gene. CDR1 and CDR2 (germline): LGHNA, YNFKEQ. The CDR3 length is 16 residues. Trimming shortened V by 1 base and J by 5 bases, and 15 bases separated the two germline ends. The CDR3 DNA follows: TGTGCCAGCAGCCAAGGCGGCGGCGGCCCCGATCAGCCCCAGCATTTT. Protein: CASSQGGGGPDQPQHF.

The rearrangement uses TRBV4-1 and TRBJ2-4; D is uncertain. Germline CDR1 is MGHRA and CDR2 is YSYEKL. The CDR3 spans 17 residues. V lost 0 bases and J lost 0, with 12 bases in between. CDR3 in DNA: TGCGCCAGCAGCCAAGATAATCGTTGGCTAGCCAAAAACATTCAGTACTTC. This sequence encodes CASSQDNRWLAKNIQYF.

J is TRBJ1-1 and V is TRBV2, with D tentatively TRBD1 (5 bases). CDR1 SNHLY and CDR2 FYNNEI come from the germline V gene. This CDR3 region has 13 residues. V was trimmed by 4 bases and J by 3 bases, leaving 9 bases between them. In DNA form, the CDR3 reads TGTGCCAGCAGTGGCAGGGAGGACACTGAAGCTTTCTTT. It translates to CASSGREDTEAFF. The full variable domain, with the rest looked up from reference TRBV2 and TRBJ1-1, is EPEVTQTPSHQVTQMGQEVILRCVPISNHLYFYWYRQILGQKVEFLVSFYNNEISEKSEIFDDQFSVERPDGSNFTLKIRSTKLEDSAMYFCASSGREDTEAFFGQGTRLTVV.

The chain links TRBV27 to TRBJ1-2, with D uncertain. Germline CDR1 reads MNHEY; CDR2 reads SMNVEV (reference sequence). The CDR3 totals 15 residues. V was cut by 3 bases and J by 4 bases, with 15 bases left in between. The CDR3 DNA sequence: TGTGCCAGCAGTTTGAGCGGGGAGGGTGGCTATGGCTACACCTTC. Amino acid sequence: CASSLSGEGGYGYTF.

This sequence joins TRBV19 and TRBJ2-1; TRBD2 agrees at 8 bases. CDR1 LNHDA and CDR2 SQIVND come from the germline V gene (reference sequence). This CDR3 is 14 amino acids long. V dropped 5 bases and J dropped 5; count of bases not matched to a gene: 5. CDR3 sequence reads: CASSVTSANNEQFF. CDR3 DNA: TGTGCCAGTAGTGTGACTAGCGCAAACAATGAGCAGTTCTTC.

The chain's CDR3 is CASSGTGGSLNTGELFF. For the CDR3, the DNA is TGTGCCAGCAGTGGGACAGGAGGTAGTCTGAACACCGGGGAGCTGTTTTTT. V usage is TRBV27 and J usage is TRBJ2-2, with TRBD1 matching over 8 bases. V lost 5 bases, J lost 1 base, and 9 bases stayed unmatched. The CDR3 is made up of 17 amino acids. Germline CDR1 reads MNHEY; CDR2 reads SMNVEV (reference sequence).

The V call is TRBV5-1, the J call TRBJ1-4; 9 nucleotides agree with TRBD1. The ends lost 0 bases at V and 4 bases at J; junction bases unmatched: 1. CDR1 and CDR2 (germline): SGHRS, YFSETQ. CDR3 length equals 15 residues. CDR3 bases: TGCGCCAGCAGCTTGGCGGGACAGGGTAATGAAAAACTGTTTTTT. Protein: CASSLAGQGNEKLFF.

The V and J genes are TRBV18 and TRBJ2-3, with D hard to call. Germline V gene lookup returns CDR1 KGHSH and CDR2 LQKENI. Between the trimmed V and J ends, which lost 6 bases and 5 bases, there was a span of 12 bases. There are 13 residues in the CDR3. CDR3 region: CASSPNSIDTQYF. The CDR3 nucleotides are TGTGCCAGCTCCCCCAACTCGATAGATACGCAGTATTTT.

This clone was detected only once. The chain joins TRBV27 to TRBJ1-1; no reliable D call. Germline V gene lookup returns CDR1 MNHEY and CDR2 SMNVEV (reference sequence). The V gene lost 2 bases and the J gene lost 0 bases, with 7 bases spanning the gap. The CDR3 contains 14 residues. CDR3 coding DNA: TGTGCCAGCAGTTTAACAGACATGAACACTGAAGCTTTCTTT. Translated, it gives CASSLTDMNTEAFF.

The genes are TRBV4-2 and TRBJ1-1; 7 bases align to TRBD1. The CDR3 sequence is 15 residues long. J gave up 5 bases and V 1 base, and 7 bases lay outside the gene matches. The V gene's germline CDR1 is LGHNA and CDR2 YNFKEQ. The CDR3 loop is CASSQVDRDETEAFF. In DNA form, the CDR3 reads TGTGCCAGCAGCCAAGTTGACAGGGATGAGACTGAAGCTTTCTTT.

The chain couples TRBV6-1 to TRBJ2-7; D is unresolved. Germline loops: CDR1 MNHNS, CDR2 SASEGT. With 4 bases removed from V and 5 bases from J, the gap between germline ends came to 9 bases. The CDR3 loop spans 12 amino acids. The CDR3 sequence: CASSGPHDEQYF. The CDR3 DNA reads as TGTGCCAGCAGTGGGCCCCATGACGAGCAGTACTTC.

The gene calls are TRBV9 and TRBJ1-5; D gene uncertain. Germline values: CDR1 SGDLS, CDR2 YYNGEE. Trimming cost V 4 bases and J 11 bases, with 19 bases left between them. The CDR3 is made up of 14 amino acids. CDR3 loop: CASSIGEAEETQHF. In DNA form, the CDR3 reads TGTGCCAGCAGCATCGGGGAGGCGGAAGAAACCCAGCATTTT. Using reference TRBV9 and TRBJ1-5 for the parts outside the CDR3, the full variable domain is DSGVTQTPKHLITATGQRVTLRCSPRSGDLSVYWYQQSLDQGLQFLIQYYNGEERAKGNILERFSAQQFPDLHSELNLSSLELGDSALYFCASSIGEAEETQHFGDGTRLSIL.

V usage is TRBV5-1 and J usage is TRBJ2-7, with 7 bases matching TRBD2. The germline V gene has CDR1 SGHRS and CDR2 YFSETQ. The CDR3 runs 15 residues. V shed 0 bases, J shed 2 bases, and the junction held 5 bases outside the gene matches. The CDR3 loop reads CASSLESSGAYEQYF. The CDR3 bases are TGCGCCAGCAGCTTGGAGTCTAGCGGAGCCTACGAGCAGTACTTC.